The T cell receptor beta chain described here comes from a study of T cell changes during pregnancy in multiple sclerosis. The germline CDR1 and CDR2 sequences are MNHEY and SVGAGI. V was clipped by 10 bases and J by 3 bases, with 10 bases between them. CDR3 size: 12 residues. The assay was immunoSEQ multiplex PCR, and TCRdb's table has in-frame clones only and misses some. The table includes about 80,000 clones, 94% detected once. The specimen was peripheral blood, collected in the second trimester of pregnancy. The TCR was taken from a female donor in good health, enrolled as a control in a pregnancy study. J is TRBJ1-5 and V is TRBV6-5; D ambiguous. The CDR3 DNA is TGTGCCACCGGAGGGTACAATCAGCCCCAGCATTTT. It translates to CATGGYNQPQHF.